What follows is one T cell receptor beta chain and its context. The data were taken from a study of T cells expressing NK-cell markers. The CDR3 runs to 12 residues. Germline CDR1 is SGDLS and CDR2 is YYNGEE. TCRdb re-called the 5' RACE reads and gives one entry per CDR3 protein, without DNA. The table for this sample gives roughly 450,000 distinct CDR3 sequences. The sequenced material came from blood T cells: a sorted CD56 or NKG2C T cell subset, CD4+ or CD8+ T cells, or bulk PBMC T cells (not recorded which). The V gene is TRBV9, the J gene TRBJ2-1. This sequence was found in a woman between 45 and 65 years old in good health. The CDR3 is CASSVFTGEQFF.